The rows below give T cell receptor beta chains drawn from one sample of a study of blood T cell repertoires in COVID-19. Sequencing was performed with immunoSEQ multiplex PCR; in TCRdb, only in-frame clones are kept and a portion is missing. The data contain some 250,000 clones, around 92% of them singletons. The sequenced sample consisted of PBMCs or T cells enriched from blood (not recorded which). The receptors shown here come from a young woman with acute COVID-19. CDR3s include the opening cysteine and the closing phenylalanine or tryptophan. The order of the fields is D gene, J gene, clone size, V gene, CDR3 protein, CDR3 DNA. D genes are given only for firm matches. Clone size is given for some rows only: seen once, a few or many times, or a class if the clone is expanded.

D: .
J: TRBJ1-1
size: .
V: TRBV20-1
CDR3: CSAFRGAEAFF
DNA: TGCAGTGCTTTCAGGGGTGCTGAAGCTTTCTTT

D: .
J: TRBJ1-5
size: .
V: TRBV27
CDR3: CASTSGGQPQHF
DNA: TGTGCCAGCACTTCGGGGGGTCAGCCCCAGCATTTT

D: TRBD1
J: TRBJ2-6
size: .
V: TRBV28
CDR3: CASRGTGASGANVLTF
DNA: TGTGCCAGCAGAGGGACAGGGGCCTCTGGGGCCAACGTCCTGACTTTC

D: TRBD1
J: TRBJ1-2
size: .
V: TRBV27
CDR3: CASGQQGAMNYGYTF
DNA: TGTGCCAGCGGTCAACAGGGGGCGATGAACTATGGCTACACCTTC

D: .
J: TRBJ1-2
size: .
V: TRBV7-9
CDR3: CASSFDIYGYTF
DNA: TGTGCCAGCAGCTTCGACATCTATGGCTACACCTTC

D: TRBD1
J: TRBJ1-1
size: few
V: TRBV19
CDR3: CASSDPGTAAFF
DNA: TGTGCCAGTAGTGACCCCGGGACAGCTGCTTTCTTT

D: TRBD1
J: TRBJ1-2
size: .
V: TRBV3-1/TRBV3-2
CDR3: CASSHLDRGGYTF
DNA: TGTGCCAGCAGCCATCTGGACAGGGGTGGCTACACCTTC

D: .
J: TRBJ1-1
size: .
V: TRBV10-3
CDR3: CAISESRGLSLLAFF
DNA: TGTGCCATCAGTGAGTCGCGGGGACTGAGCCTTTTAGCTTTCTTT

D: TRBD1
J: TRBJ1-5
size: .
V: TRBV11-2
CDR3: CASSLGRTGGQPQHF
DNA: TGTGCCAGCAGCTTAGGCCGGACAGGGGGGCAGCCCCAGCATTTT

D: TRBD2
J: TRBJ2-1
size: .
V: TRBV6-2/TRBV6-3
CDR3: CASSYGGGAPNEQFF
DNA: TGTGCCAGCAGTTACGGCGGGGGGGCTCCCAATGAGCAGTTCTTC

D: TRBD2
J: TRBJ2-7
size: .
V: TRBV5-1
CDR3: CASSISGGWYEQYF
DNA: TGCGCCAGCAGCATTAGCGGGGGGTGGTACGAGCAGTACTTC

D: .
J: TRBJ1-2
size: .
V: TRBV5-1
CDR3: CASSFHSTQAYGYTF
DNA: TGCGCCAGCAGCTTTCACTCCACCCAAGCCTATGGCTACACCTTC

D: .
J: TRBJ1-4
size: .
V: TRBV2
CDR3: CASSENGVTSEKLFF
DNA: TGTGCCAGCAGTGAAAACGGAGTCACTAGTGAAAAACTGTTTTTT

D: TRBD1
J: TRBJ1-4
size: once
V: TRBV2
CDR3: CASSVGTGGNEKLFF
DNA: TGTGCCAGCAGTGTGGGGACAGGGGGCAATGAAAAACTGTTTTTT

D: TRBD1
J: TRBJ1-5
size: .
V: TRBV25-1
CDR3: CASSEGTGNQPQHF
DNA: TGTGCCAGCAGCGAAGGGACAGGCAATCAGCCCCAGCATTTT

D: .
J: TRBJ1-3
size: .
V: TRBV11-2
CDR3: CASSFLGNTIYF
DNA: TGTGCCAGCAGCTTCCTCGGAAACACCATATATTTT

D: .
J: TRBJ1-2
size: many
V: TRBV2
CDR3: CASSEAGNYGYTF
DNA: TGTGCCAGCAGTGAAGCCGGGAACTATGGCTACACCTTC

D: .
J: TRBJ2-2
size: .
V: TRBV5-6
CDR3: CASRSYQGYTGELFF
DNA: TGTGCCAGCAGATCTTACCAGGGATACACCGGGGAGCTGTTTTTT